These 32 T cell receptor beta chains share one sample of origin, sequenced in a study of T cells after yellow fever vaccination. TCRdb reprocessed the 5' RACE reads with MiXCR, giving one entry per CDR3 protein. The sample holds more than 250,000 distinct CDR3 sequences, roughly 6.8% seen once. The sequencing here drew on PBMCs, taken around 45 days after the first yellow fever vaccination. The receptors stem from a man aged 18 to 30 who received the YFV17D yellow fever vaccine.

This clonotype was picked up many times. The chain recombines TRBV7-2 with TRBJ2-2; tentative D call: TRBD2 (6 bases). This CDR3 region has 15 residues. Germline V gene data show CDR1 as SGHTA and CDR2 as FQGNSA. The germline V and J ends were trimmed by 6 bases and 3 bases, with 14 bases remaining between them. DNA of the CDR3: TGTGCCAGCAGAGTACTTAGCGGAGACACCGGGGAGCTGTTTTTT. This sequence encodes CASRVLSGDTGELFF.

This clonotype has more than one count but fewer than ten. V is TRBV20-1 and J is TRBJ2-3; TRBD2 agrees at 9 bases. Looked up from germline, CDR1 is DFQATT and CDR2 is SNEGSKA (reference sequence). CDR3 length: 15 amino acids. V lost 4 bases to trimming and J lost 8 bases; unmatched junction nucleotides: 13. CDR3 sequence (DNA): TGCAGTGCTATTTCTCCGCGGGGGGGACGAGGTACGCAGTATTTT. The encoded protein is CSAISPRGGRGTQYF.

The gene calls are TRBV6-1 and TRBJ1-6; 9 nucleotides agree with TRBD1. Germline V lookup: CDR1 MNHNS, CDR2 SASEGT. The V gene end was trimmed by 7 bases and the J gene end by 5 bases; junction bases not matched to a gene: 6. The CDR3 is 15 amino acids. The CDR3: CASIDGQGHNSPLHF. The CDR3 DNA reads TGTGCCAGCATTGACGGACAGGGGCATAATTCACCCCTCCACTTT.

Many counts were recorded for this clonotype. The chain joins TRBV20-1 to TRBJ2-3; D is undetermined. Trimming stripped 0 bases from V and 5 bases from J, with 9 bases between. The CDR3 is 13 amino acids. Per the germline V gene, CDR1 is DFQATT and CDR2 is SNEGSKA (reference sequence). The CDR3 is CSARDGWRDTQYF. The CDR3 DNA reads TGCAGTGCTAGAGATGGGTGGAGAGATACGCAGTATTTT.

The chain uses TRBV12-3 or TRBV12-4 and TRBJ2-6, with 7 positions matching TRBD1. CDR3 length: 18 residues. The ends lost 8 bases at V and 0 bases at J; junction bases unmatched: 13. CDR3: CASCPRGTVNSGANVLTF. CDR3 DNA sequence: TGTGCCAGCTGTCCCAGAGGGACAGTAAACTCTGGGGCCAACGTCCTGACTTTC.

The V call is TRBV20-1, the J call TRBJ1-1; 11 bases align to TRBD1. There are 13 residues in the CDR3. The ends lost 3 bases at V and 11 bases at J; junction bases unmatched: 8. Germline V CDR1 and CDR2: DFQATT, SNEGSKA (reference sequence). CDR3 bases: TGCAGTGCTAGTCAAAACCGGGACAGGGGGGCTTTCTTT. Translated, it gives CSASQNRDRGAFF.

This clonotype has just a few counts. This chain joins TRBV15 and TRBJ1-3; D perhaps matches TRBD1 (5 bases). V lost 0 bases to trimming and J lost 4 bases, with 13 bases between them. Germline lookup yields CDR1 LNHNV and CDR2 YYDKDF (reference sequence). The CDR3 loop spans 16 amino acids. The CDR3 DNA reads TGTGCCACCAGCAGAGATATCCGGGACGGAGGAAACACCATATATTTT. It yields the protein CATSRDIRDGGNTIYF.

The rearrangement uses TRBV6-1 and TRBJ1-4, with 7 nucleotides matching TRBD1. V gave up 6 bases and J gave up 5 bases; unmatched junction bases: 12. Germline CDR1 MNHNS, CDR2 SASEGT. The CDR3 loop spans 16 amino acids. The CDR3 spells CASRPLRTGVNEKLFF. The CDR3, as DNA: TGTGCCAGCAGACCACTCCGGACAGGAGTAAATGAAAAACTGTTTTTT.

The rearrangement joins TRBV6-5 to TRBJ1-2; perhaps TRBD1 as D (6 bases). The V gene's germline CDR1 is MNHEY and CDR2 SVGAGI. CDR3 length: 13 amino acids. Trimming cost V 0 bases and J 9 bases, with 11 bases left between them. This chain's CDR3 is CASSYSGGESYTF. CDR3 nucleotide sequence: TGTGCCAGCAGTTACTCAGGGGGTGAAAGCTACACCTTC.

V gene TRBV27 combines with J gene TRBJ2-1, with TRBD1 matching 9 bases. CDR3 size: 14 residues. J gave up 9 bases and V 2 bases, and 5 bases lay outside the gene matches. The germline CDR1 and CDR2 sequences are MNHEY and SMNVEV (reference sequence). The CDR3 nucleotides read TGTGCCAGCAGTTTAGCCGGGACAGGGATTGAGCAGTTCTTC. This translates into CASSLAGTGIEQFF.

A remark on this clonotype: Mismatch with germline at one junction end may stem from a read error. The V gene is TRBV5-1, the J gene TRBJ2-1; D is unclear. The CDR3 is made up of 15 amino acids. Germline V gene data show CDR1 as SGHRS and CDR2 as YFSETQ. CDR3 in amino acids: CASSLAWADNNEHFF. CDR3 DNA sequence: TGCGCCAGCAGCTTGGCCTGGGCGGATAACAATGAGCATTTCTTC. The full variable domain, its missing parts supplied by reference TRBV5-1 and TRBJ2-1, is KAGVTQTPRYLIKTRGQQVTLSCSPISGHRSVSWYQQTPGQGLQFLFEYFSETQRNKGNFPGRFSGRQFSNSRSEMNVSTLELGDSALYLCASSLAWADNNEHFFGPGTRLTVL.

This clonotype appeared a few times. CDR3 protein: CASSRTGQGRGIGYTF. For the CDR3, the DNA is TGTGCCAGCAGCCGGACTGGACAGGGGCGCGGAATTGGCTACACCTTC. The V gene is TRBV28, the J gene TRBJ1-2; 9 bases fit TRBD1. This CDR3 has 16 residues. Unmatched junction bases numbered 15, after V lost 6 bases and J lost 7 bases. Germline V lookup: CDR1 MDHEN, CDR2 SYDVKM.

This clonotype was seen a few times. The V and J genes are TRBV5-1 and TRBJ2-3; D not resolved. The CDR3 is 13 residues long. CDR1 is SGHRS, CDR2 YFSETQ, per germline. The V gene lost 0 bases and the J gene lost 5 bases, with 7 bases spanning the gap. CDR3 region: CASSLEVRDTQYF. The CDR3 nucleotides are TGCGCCAGCAGCTTGGAGGTCCGAGATACGCAGTATTTT.

This clonotype showed up many times. The chain recombines TRBV5-1 with TRBJ2-5; 7 nucleotides align to TRBD1. From germline, CDR1 is SGHRS and CDR2 YFSETQ. The CDR3 spans 14 residues. J lost 3 bases, V lost 0 bases, and 2 bases had no gene match. The CDR3 loop is CASSLAGTEETQYF. CDR3 sequence (DNA): TGCGCCAGCAGCTTGGCCGGGACAGAAGAGACCCAGTACTTC.

This clonotype was counted between two and nine times. The chain joins TRBV6-1 to TRBJ1-6; D is unclear. V gave up 10 bases and J gave up 14 bases, with 21 bases separating them. CDR3 length: 13 residues. The germline V gene has CDR1 MNHNS and CDR2 SASEGT. CDR3: CAIRSKQLWTLHF. CDR3 nucleotide sequence: TGTGCCATCCGAAGCAAGCAACTTTGGACCCTCCACTTT.

This clonotype has more than one count but fewer than ten. The chain joins TRBV11-2 to TRBJ2-7; D may correspond to TRBD1 or TRBD2 (6 bases each). Germline CDR1 reads SGHAT; CDR2 reads FQNNGV. Between the trimmed V and J ends, which lost 4 bases and 4 bases, there was a span of 23 bases. CDR3 size: 17 residues. CDR3 in DNA: TGTGCCAGCAGCTCGGGTAAGGGGGGCCTTATCGGATACGAGCAGTACGTC. It translates to CASSSGKGGLIGYEQYV.

This clonotype was picked up a small number of times. The rearrangement links TRBV10-2 to TRBJ2-1; 11 bases align to TRBD2. The CDR3 is made up of 14 amino acids. CDR1 is WSHSY, CDR2 SAAADI, per germline. V lost 9 bases to trimming and J lost 4 bases; unmatched junction nucleotides: 5. CDR3 in amino acids: CASSGTSGYNEQFF. The CDR3 DNA reads as TGCGCCAGTTCCGGGACTAGCGGTTACAATGAGCAGTTCTTC.

This clonotype appeared a few times. V usage is TRBV6-4 and J usage is TRBJ2-1; D might be TRBD1 or TRBD2, each matching 6 bases. The CDR3 contains 15 residues. Germline assignment: CDR1 MRHNA and CDR2 SNTAGT. V dropped 6 bases and J dropped 5 bases, with 17 bases sitting between them. The CDR3: CASSESEGGNNEQFF. The CDR3, as DNA: TGTGCCAGCAGCGAATCGGAGGGGGGCAACAATGAGCAGTTCTTC.

This clonotype occurred a few times. The CDR3 spells CASSALGPRPYTEAFF. The CDR3, as DNA: TGTGCCAGCAGTGCCCTCGGGCCTCGACCTTACACTGAAGCTTTCTTT. The chain has TRBV12-3 or TRBV12-4 and TRBJ1-1; no clear D gene. Trimming removed 5 bases from V and 3 bases from J, with 19 bases in between. CDR3 length equals 16 residues.

In its sample, this clonotype was seen a few times. The chain carries TRBV7-9 and TRBJ2-7; no clear D gene. The germline gives CDR1 SEHNR, CDR2 FQNEAQ (reference sequence). The V gene lost 5 bases and the J gene lost 6 bases, with 11 bases spanning the gap. The CDR3 consists of 12 residues. CDR3 nucleotide sequence: TGTGCCAGCAGCCGTCCGGGCAGCGAGCAGTACGTC. Its protein is CASSRPGSEQYV.

The chain has TRBV6-5 and TRBJ2-7, with 11 bases that match TRBD2. Germline V lookup: CDR1 MNHEY, CDR2 SVGAGI. With V trimmed by 0 bases and J by 2 bases, 0 bases remained unmatched. This CDR3 spans 15 amino acids. Here the CDR3 reads CASSYSLAGAYEQYF. In DNA form, the CDR3 reads TGTGCCAGCAGTTACTCACTAGCGGGGGCCTACGAGCAGTACTTC.

The chain has TRBV19 and TRBJ2-1, with TRBD1 as a possible D gene (6 bases). The V and J ends lost 3 bases and 1 base respectively, with 7 bases between them. CDR1 is LNHDA and CDR2 is SQIVND in the germline V gene (reference sequence). This CDR3 spans 14 amino acids. CDR3 region: CASSMGASYNEQFF. CDR3 DNA sequence: TGTGCCAGTAGTATGGGGGCGTCCTACAATGAGCAGTTCTTC.

This clonotype was recorded a few times. This sequence joins TRBV6-4 and TRBJ2-6, with D perhaps matching TRBD2 (6 bases). The V end lost 0 bases, the J end lost 13 bases, and 16 bases lay between the germline ends. The CDR3 covers 15 residues. The germline V gene encodes CDR1 MRHNA and CDR2 SNTAGT. The CDR3 DNA reads TGTGCCAGCAGTGACTCGGGGGGAATCAGCAGGGTCCTGACTTTC. The encoded protein is CASSDSGGISRVLTF.

The rearrangement joins TRBV27 to TRBJ2-2; D possibly corresponds to TRBD1 (6 bases). The V gene's germline CDR1 is MNHEY and CDR2 SMNVEV (reference sequence). V shed 3 bases and J shed 0 bases, with 14 bases lying between them. This CDR3 has 17 residues. The CDR3 nucleotides read TGTGCCAGCAGTTTCCTTCGGACAGATGCGAACACCGGGGAGCTGTTTTTT. It is translated as CASSFLRTDANTGELFF.

Many counts were recorded for this clonotype. The CDR3 loop reads CATRTSGEYNEQFF. The DNA of the CDR3 is TGTGCCACCAGGACTAGCGGGGAATACAATGAGCAGTTCTTC. The chain couples TRBV10-3 to TRBJ2-1; 12 bases match TRBD2. Trimming removed 10 bases from V and 4 bases from J; junction bases left unmatched: 5. CDR1 ENHRY and CDR2 SYGVKD come from the germline V gene. The CDR3 has 14 amino acids.

CDR3 sequence (DNA): TGCGCCAGCAGCTTGGTGGTGAGGGAAGAAGCTTTCTTT. Translation: CASSLVVREEAFF. V usage is TRBV5-1 and J usage is TRBJ1-1; D ambiguous. CDR3 length: 13 amino acids. Trimming shortened V by 0 bases and J by 8 bases, and 11 bases separated the two germline ends. Per germline, CDR1 SGHRS and CDR2 YFSETQ.

The V and J genes are TRBV2 and TRBJ2-7; D not certain. V shed 5 bases and J shed 6 bases, with 5 bases lying between them. This CDR3 has 10 residues. Germline CDR1 SNHLY, CDR2 FYNNEI. The CDR3 coding sequence is TGTGCCAGCAGTCGGAGCGAGCAGTACTTC. This translates into CASSRSEQYF.

This clonotype came up many times. The chain carries TRBV6-1 and TRBJ1-6; D remains unclear. The CDR3 covers 13 residues. The ends were cut back, 7 bases at V and 9 bases at J, with 13 bases in the middle. Germline CDR1 MNHNS, CDR2 SASEGT. CDR3 amino acids: CASTPGDGSPLHF. The CDR3 coding sequence is TGTGCCAGCACCCCCGGGGATGGTTCACCCCTCCACTTT.

This clonotype was counted a few times. The chain carries TRBV6-2 or TRBV6-3 and TRBJ2-3, with D tentatively TRBD1 or TRBD2 (5 bases each). Germline V CDR1 and CDR2: MNHEY, SVGEGT. The germline V and J ends were trimmed by 7 bases and 1 base, with 24 bases remaining between them. This CDR3 comprises 18 residues. CDR3 bases: TGTGCCAGCAACCACCGGGACGGCCGAAAGAGTCGCACAGATACGCAGTATTTT. It codes for CASNHRDGRKSRTDTQYF.

This clonotype has just a few counts. The V gene is TRBV5-1, the J gene TRBJ2-3, with a tentative D call TRBD1 (5 bases). This CDR3 region has 13 residues. The V gene's germline CDR1 is SGHRS and CDR2 YFSETQ. The ends were cut back, 0 bases at V and 5 bases at J, with 7 bases in the middle. The chain's CDR3 is CASSLEGQDTQYF. DNA of the CDR3: TGCGCCAGCAGCTTGGAGGGGCAAGATACGCAGTATTTT. Full variable domain (remainder filled in from reference TRBV5-1 and TRBJ2-3): KAGVTQTPRYLIKTRGQQVTLSCSPISGHRSVSWYQQTPGQGLQFLFEYFSETQRNKGNFPGRFSGRQFSNSRSEMNVSTLELGDSALYLCASSLEGQDTQYFGPGTRLTVL.

This clonotype was detected a few times. The J gene is TRBJ1-2, the V gene TRBV18; D is unresolved. The germline gives CDR1 KGHSH, CDR2 LQKENI. The CDR3 runs 13 residues. Trimming removed 6 bases at V and 4 bases at J, with 12 bases between. The CDR3 protein is CASSPDVRYGYTF. The CDR3 coding sequence is TGTGCCAGCTCTCCCGACGTCCGCTATGGCTACACCTTC.

This clonotype has more than one count but fewer than ten. In DNA, the CDR3 is TGTGCCAGCAGCTCCCGACAGGTGGAGACAGATACGCAGTATTTT. Translating it yields CASSSRQVETDTQYF. The V gene is TRBV5-4, the J gene TRBJ2-3, with a tentative D call TRBD1 (6 bases). Germline V gene lookup returns CDR1 SGHNT and CDR2 YYREEE (reference sequence). This CDR3 is 15 amino acids long. Trimming took 3 bases from V and 3 from J, leaving 14 bases between them.